This T cell receptor (beta chain) emerged from a study of patients and donors after allogeneic stem cell transplantation. TCRdb independently ran MiXCR on the RT-PCR reads; one entry per CDR3 protein. The sample records 410,000 or so distinct CDR3 sequences, 15% to 20% being singletons. Trimming cost V 0 bases and J 4 bases; bases outside gene matches: 5. CDR3 length: 16 residues. From germline, CDR1 is SGDLS and CDR2 YYNGEE. The specimen sequenced was blood, either unsorted or a sorted T cell fraction (not recorded which). This TCR was recovered from a human donor who was either an allogeneic HSCT recipient or a stem cell or donor lymphocyte infusion donor (not recorded which). It is not recorded whose cells these are; they may come from a transplant donor. The chain is built from TRBV9 and TRBJ2-3, with 10 bases lining up with TRBD2. The DNA of the CDR3 is TGTGCCAGCAGCGTAGGGGCTAGCGGGAGAGCAGATACGCAGTATTTT. This gives the protein CASSVGASGRADTQYF.